This section outlines one TCR beta chain sequence together with its context. What it recognizes is unknown. At one boundary the junction diverges from the germline segment, which might be a read error. TCRdb redid the calling of the RT-PCR reads with MiXCR, one entry per CDR3 protein. The sample comprises about 150,000 distinct CDR3 sequences, about 10% of which are singletons, and 35% to 40% rests with the top ten. These data are taken from a study of response to subunit inactivated influenza vaccine. General study results and limits: The study's authors posited that every seasonal influenza vaccination enlists few new T cells.

This specimen was CD8+ T cells sorted from PBMCs, taken around 25 months after vaccination. This sequence originates from a man between 50 and 75 years old who received an inactivated influenza vaccine.

In DNA form, the CDR3 reads TGCGCCAGCAGCCAAGCCACTAGCGGATCCTACGTGCAGTACTTC. As protein: CASSQATSGSYVQYF. This chain joins TRBV4-3 and TRBJ2-7; 8 bases map to TRBD2. The CDR3 length is 15 residues. CDR1 is LGHNA and CDR2 is YSLEER in the germline V gene.